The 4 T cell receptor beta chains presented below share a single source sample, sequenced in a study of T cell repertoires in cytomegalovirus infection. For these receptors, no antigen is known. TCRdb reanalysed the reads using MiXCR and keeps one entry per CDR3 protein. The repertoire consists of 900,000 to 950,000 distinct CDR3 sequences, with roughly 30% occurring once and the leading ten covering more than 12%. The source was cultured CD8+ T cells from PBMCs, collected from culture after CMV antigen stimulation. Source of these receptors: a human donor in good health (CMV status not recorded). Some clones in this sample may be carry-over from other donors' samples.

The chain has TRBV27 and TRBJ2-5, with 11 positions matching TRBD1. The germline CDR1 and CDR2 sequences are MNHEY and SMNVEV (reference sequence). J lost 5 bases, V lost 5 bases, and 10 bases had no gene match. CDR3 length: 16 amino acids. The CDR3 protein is CASSPLGQGAWETQYF. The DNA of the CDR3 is TGTGCCAGCAGTCCCCTCGGACAGGGGGCCTGGGAGACCCAGTACTTC.

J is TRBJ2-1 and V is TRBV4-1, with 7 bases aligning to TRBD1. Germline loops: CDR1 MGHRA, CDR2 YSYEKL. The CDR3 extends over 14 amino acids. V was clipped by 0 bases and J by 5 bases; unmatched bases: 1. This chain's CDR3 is CASSQDTGDNEQFF. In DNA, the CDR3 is TGCGCCAGCAGCCAAGATACAGGGGACAATGAGCAGTTCTTC.

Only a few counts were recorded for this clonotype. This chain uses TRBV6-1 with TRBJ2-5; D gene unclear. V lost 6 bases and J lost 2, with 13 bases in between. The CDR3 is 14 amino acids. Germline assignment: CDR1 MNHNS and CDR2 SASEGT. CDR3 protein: CASSPAIVQETQYF. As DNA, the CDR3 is TGTGCCAGCAGCCCCGCAATCGTACAAGAGACCCAGTACTTC.

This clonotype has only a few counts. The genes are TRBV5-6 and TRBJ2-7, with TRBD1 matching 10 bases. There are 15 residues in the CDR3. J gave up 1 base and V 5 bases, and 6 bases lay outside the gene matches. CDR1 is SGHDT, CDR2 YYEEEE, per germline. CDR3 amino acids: CASSQTGGRSYEQYV. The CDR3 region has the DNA TGTGCCAGCAGTCAGACAGGGGGCAGGTCCTACGAGCAGTACGTC.